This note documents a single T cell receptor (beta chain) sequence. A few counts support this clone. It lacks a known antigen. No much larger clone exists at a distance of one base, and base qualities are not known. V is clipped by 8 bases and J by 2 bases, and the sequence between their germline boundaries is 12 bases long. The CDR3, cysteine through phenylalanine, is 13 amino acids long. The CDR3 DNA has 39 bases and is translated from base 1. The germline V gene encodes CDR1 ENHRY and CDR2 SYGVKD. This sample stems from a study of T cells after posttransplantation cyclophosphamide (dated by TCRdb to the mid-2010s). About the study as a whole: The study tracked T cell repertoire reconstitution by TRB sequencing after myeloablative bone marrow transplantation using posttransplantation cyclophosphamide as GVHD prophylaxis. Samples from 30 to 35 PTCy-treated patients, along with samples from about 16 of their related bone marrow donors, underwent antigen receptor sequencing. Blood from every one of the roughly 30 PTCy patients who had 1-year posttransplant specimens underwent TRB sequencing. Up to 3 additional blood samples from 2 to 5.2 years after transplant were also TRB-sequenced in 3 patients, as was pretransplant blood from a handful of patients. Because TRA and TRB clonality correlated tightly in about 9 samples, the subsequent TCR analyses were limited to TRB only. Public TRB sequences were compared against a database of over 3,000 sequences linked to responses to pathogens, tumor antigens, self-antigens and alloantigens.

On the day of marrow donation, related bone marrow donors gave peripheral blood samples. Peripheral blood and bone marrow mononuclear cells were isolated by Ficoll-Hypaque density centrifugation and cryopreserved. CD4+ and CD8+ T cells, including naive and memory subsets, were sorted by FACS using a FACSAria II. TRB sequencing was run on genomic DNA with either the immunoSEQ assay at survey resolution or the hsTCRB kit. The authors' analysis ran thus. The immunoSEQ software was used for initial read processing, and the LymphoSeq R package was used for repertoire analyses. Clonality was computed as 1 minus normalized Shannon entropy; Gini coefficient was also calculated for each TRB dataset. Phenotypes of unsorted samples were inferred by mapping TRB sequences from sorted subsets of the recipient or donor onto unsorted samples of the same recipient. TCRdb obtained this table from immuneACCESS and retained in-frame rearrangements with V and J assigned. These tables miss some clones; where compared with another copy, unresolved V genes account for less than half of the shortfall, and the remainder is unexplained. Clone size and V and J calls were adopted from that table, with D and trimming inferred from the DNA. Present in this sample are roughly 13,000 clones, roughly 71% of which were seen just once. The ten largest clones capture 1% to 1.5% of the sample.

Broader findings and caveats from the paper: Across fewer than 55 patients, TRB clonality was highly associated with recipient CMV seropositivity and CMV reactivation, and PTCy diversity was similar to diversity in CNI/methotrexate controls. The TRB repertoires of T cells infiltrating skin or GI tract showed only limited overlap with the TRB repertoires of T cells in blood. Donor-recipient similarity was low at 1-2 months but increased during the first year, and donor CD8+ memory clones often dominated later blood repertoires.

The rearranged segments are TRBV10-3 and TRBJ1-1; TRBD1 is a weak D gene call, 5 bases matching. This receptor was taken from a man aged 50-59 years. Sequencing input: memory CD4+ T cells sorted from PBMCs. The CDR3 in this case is CAIQAGGNTEAFF. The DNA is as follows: TGTGCCATCCAGGCGGGGGGAAACACTGAAGCTTTCTTT.